This is a list of T cell receptor beta chains from one sample in a study of blood T cell repertoires in COVID-19. The data were produced by immunoSEQ multiplex PCR, yet TCRdb's version contains in-frame clones alone and is incomplete. Among over 40,000 clones listed, roughly nine tenths were seen once. The sequenced sample consisted of peripheral blood. Every receptor here comes from a human donor in a cohort sampled during active COVID-19. Each CDR3 is given with its conserved first and last residue. Each record gives: CDR3 length, clone size, J gene, V gene, D gene, CDR3 DNA, CDR3 protein. The D gene is left open where the match is weak. Not every row has a clone size; where given, it reads once, few, many or a size class.

length: 15; size: .; J: TRBJ2-1; V: TRBV18; D: .; DNA: TGTGCCAGCTCACCAAGGCAGGGCCTCTACAATGAGCAGTTCTTC; CDR3: CASSPRQGLYNEQFF
length: 16; size: once; J: TRBJ2-1; V: TRBV5-6; D: .; DNA: TGTGCCAGCAGCCCGGCAACAGGGTCCCCTTACAATGAGCAGTTCTTC; CDR3: CASSPATGSPYNEQFF
length: 16; size: .; J: TRBJ2-2; V: TRBV4-1; D: TRBD1; DNA: TGCGCCAGCAGCCGCGCCGGGACAGGGAACACCGGGGAGCTGTTTTTT; CDR3: CASSRAGTGNTGELFF
length: 15; size: .; J: TRBJ1-6; V: TRBV2; D: .; DNA: TGTGCCAGCAGTGCAATTAGGGGCGATAATTCACCCCTCCACTTT; CDR3: CASSAIRGDNSPLHF
length: 14; size: .; J: TRBJ1-4; V: TRBV6-5; D: TRBD1; DNA: TGTGCCAGCAGCAGACAGGGGCCTAATGAAAAACTGTTTTTT; CDR3: CASSRQGPNEKLFF
length: 15; size: .; J: TRBJ1-1; V: TRBV6-2/TRBV6-3; D: .; DNA: TGTGCCAGCAGTTACTCGAGGGATATGAACACTGAAGCTTTCTTT; CDR3: CASSYSRDMNTEAFF
length: 16; size: .; J: TRBJ2-3; V: TRBV11-2; D: .; DNA: TGTGCCAGCAGCTCCGGGACTCTCCTCCTCACAGATACGCAGTATTTT; CDR3: CASSSGTLLLTDTQYF
length: 13; size: .; J: TRBJ1-2; V: TRBV19; D: .; DNA: TGTGCCAGTAGCAAACTCCCGGTTTATGGCTACACCTTC; CDR3: CASSKLPVYGYTF
length: 14; size: .; J: TRBJ1-1; V: TRBV6-1; D: TRBD1; DNA: TGTGCCAGCAGTGAATACAGGGGGAACACTGAAGCTTTCTTT; CDR3: CASSEYRGNTEAFF
length: 15; size: .; J: TRBJ1-1; V: TRBV6-6; D: .; DNA: TGTGCCAGCAGTTACTCGCCGGTCCTGAACACTGAAGCTTTCTTT; CDR3: CASSYSPVLNTEAFF
length: 15; size: .; J: TRBJ2-1; V: TRBV18; D: TRBD1; DNA: TGTGCCAGCTCTCAACGACAGGGGGCTCGGAATGAGCAGTTCTTC; CDR3: CASSQRQGARNEQFF
length: 14; size: .; J: TRBJ1-5; V: TRBV5-8; D: .; DNA: TGTGCCAGCAGCTCCTCAGGGGTAAAGCAGCCCCAGCATTTT; CDR3: CASSSSGVKQPQHF
length: 11; size: .; J: TRBJ1-1; V: TRBV15; D: .; DNA: TGTGCCACCAGCTCCCTCGGAGGAGCTTTCTTT; CDR3: CATSSLGGAFF
length: 14; size: .; J: TRBJ1-3; V: TRBV5-6; D: .; DNA: TGTGCCAGCAGCTTCCAGGGTACTGGAAACACCATATATTTT; CDR3: CASSFQGTGNTIYF
length: 15; size: .; J: TRBJ2-6; V: TRBV7-3; D: TRBD1; DNA: TGTGCCAGCAGCGTCGACAGGGCTGGGGCCAACGTCCTGACTTTC; CDR3: CASSVDRAGANVLTF
length: 13; size: .; J: TRBJ1-4; V: TRBV18; D: TRBD1; DNA: TGTGCCAGCTACCAGGACAGGAATGAAAAACTGTTTTTT; CDR3: CASYQDRNEKLFF
length: 16; size: .; J: TRBJ2-7; V: TRBV28; D: .; DNA: TGTGCCAGCAGTTTCTTCGAATTTAGCCGCCTTGACGAGCAGTACTTC; CDR3: CASSFFEFSRLDEQYF
length: 16; size: .; J: TRBJ2-2; V: TRBV5-1; D: TRBD1; DNA: TGCGCCAGCAGCGGGACAGGGGAAAGATTGACCGGGGAGCTGTTTTTT; CDR3: CASSGTGERLTGELFF
length: 14; size: once; J: TRBJ2-2; V: TRBV15; D: .; DNA: TGTGCCACCAGCAGAGACACGAACACCGGGGAGCTGTTTTTT; CDR3: CATSRDTNTGELFF
length: 17; size: once; J: TRBJ2-2; V: TRBV12-5; D: TRBD2; DNA: TGTGCTAGTGGTTCCTTTCTAGGACTAGTGTCTCCCGGGGAGCTGTTTTTT; CDR3: CASGSFLGLVSPGELFF
length: 14; size: .; J: TRBJ2-1; V: TRBV5-1; D: .; DNA: TGCGCCAGCAGCTCCGAATCGGGGACTAATGAGCAGTTCTTC; CDR3: CASSSESGTNEQFF
length: 15; size: few; J: TRBJ1-5; V: TRBV11-2; D: TRBD1; DNA: TGTGCCAGCAGCTCCTCGGGACAGATAAATCAGCCCCAGCATTTT; CDR3: CASSSSGQINQPQHF
length: 16; size: .; J: TRBJ2-1; V: TRBV11-3; D: TRBD1; DNA: TGTGCCAGCAGCTCCGATCCCGGGACAGGGACGAATGAGCAGTTCTTC; CDR3: CASSSDPGTGTNEQFF
length: 14; size: .; J: TRBJ2-1; V: TRBV9; D: .; DNA: TGTGCCAGCAGCGTACGATTGAGTGGTGGTGAGCAGTTCTTC; CDR3: CASSVRLSGGEQFF
length: 17; size: .; J: TRBJ2-5; V: TRBV30; D: .; DNA: TGTGCCTGGAGTGTCGAGGGAGTTACAGTAGCAAGGGAGACCCAGTACTTC; CDR3: CAWSVEGVTVARETQYF
length: 13; size: .; J: TRBJ1-2; V: TRBV24-1; D: .; DNA: TGTGCCACCAGTGATTTTTCACGTGGCGGCTACACCTTC; CDR3: CATSDFSRGGYTF
length: 19; size: .; J: TRBJ2-2; V: TRBV7-9; D: TRBD2; DNA: TGTGCCAGCAGCTTATCGGCGGGTAGCGGGCTCGCGAACACCGGGGAGCTGTTTTTT; CDR3: CASSLSAGSGLANTGELFF
length: 14; size: .; J: TRBJ2-1; V: TRBV6-5; D: .; DNA: TGTGCCAGCAGTTCTGCGGGGACTCTCAATGAGCAGTTCTTC; CDR3: CASSSAGTLNEQFF
length: 12; size: once; J: TRBJ1-5; V: TRBV6-1; D: .; DNA: TGTGCCAGCAGTGACCCCAGTCAGCCCCAGCATTTT; CDR3: CASSDPSQPQHF
length: 17; size: .; J: TRBJ2-2; V: TRBV30; D: TRBD2; DNA: TGTGCCTGGAGCGGAGGAGCGGGGGGCCCCGTGGCCGGGGAGCTGTTTTTT; CDR3: CAWSGGAGGPVAGELFF
length: 14; size: .; J: TRBJ2-3; V: TRBV29-1; D: TRBD1; DNA: TGCAGCGCCATGACAGGGGGTGGCACAGATACGCAGTATTTT; CDR3: CSAMTGGGTDTQYF
length: 14; size: few; J: TRBJ2-1; V: TRBV5-4; D: .; DNA: TGTGCCAGCAGTCCGGCGGGGCGTCCCCATGAGCAGTTCTTC; CDR3: CASSPAGRPHEQFF
length: 12; size: once; J: TRBJ2-7; V: TRBV28; D: .; DNA: TGTGCCAGCAGTCTACAGGGTTACGAGCAGTACTTC; CDR3: CASSLQGYEQYF
length: 15; size: once; J: TRBJ1-1; V: TRBV6-5; D: .; DNA: TGTGCCAGCATTCGTAGGACACCCGAGAACACTGAAGCTTTCTTT; CDR3: CASIRRTPENTEAFF
length: 14; size: .; J: TRBJ1-1; V: TRBV19; D: TRBD1; DNA: TGTGCCAGTGGGTTCGACAGGGGTAACACTGAAGCTTTCTTT; CDR3: CASGFDRGNTEAFF